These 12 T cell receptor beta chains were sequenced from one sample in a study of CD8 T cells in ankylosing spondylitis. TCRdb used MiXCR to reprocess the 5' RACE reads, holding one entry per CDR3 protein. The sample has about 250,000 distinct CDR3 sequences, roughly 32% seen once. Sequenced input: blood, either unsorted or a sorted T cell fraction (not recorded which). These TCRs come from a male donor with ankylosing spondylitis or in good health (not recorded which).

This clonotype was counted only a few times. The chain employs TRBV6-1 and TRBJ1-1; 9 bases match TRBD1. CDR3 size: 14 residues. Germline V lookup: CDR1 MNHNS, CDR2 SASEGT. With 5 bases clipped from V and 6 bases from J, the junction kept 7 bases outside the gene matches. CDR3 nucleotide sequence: TGTGCCAGCAGTAAACAGGGGGCGCAGCCTGAAGCTTTCTTT. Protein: CASSKQGAQPEAFF.

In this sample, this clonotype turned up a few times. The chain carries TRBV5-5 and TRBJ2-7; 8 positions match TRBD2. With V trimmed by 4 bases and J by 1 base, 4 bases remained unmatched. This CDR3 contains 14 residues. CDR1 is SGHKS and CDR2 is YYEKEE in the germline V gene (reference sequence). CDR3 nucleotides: TGTGCCAGCAGCCTGGGACTAGGATCCTACGAGCAGTACTTC. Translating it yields CASSLGLGSYEQYF.

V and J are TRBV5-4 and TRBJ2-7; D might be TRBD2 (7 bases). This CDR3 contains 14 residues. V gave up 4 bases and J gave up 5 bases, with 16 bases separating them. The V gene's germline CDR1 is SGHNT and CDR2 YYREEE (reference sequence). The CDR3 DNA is TGTGCCAGCAGCCCGACGGGGGGCGGGAACGAGCAGTACTTC. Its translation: CASSPTGGGNEQYF.

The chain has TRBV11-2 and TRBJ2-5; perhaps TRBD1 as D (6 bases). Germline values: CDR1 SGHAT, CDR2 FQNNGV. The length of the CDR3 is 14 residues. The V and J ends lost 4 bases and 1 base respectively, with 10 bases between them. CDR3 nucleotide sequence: TGTGCCAGCAGCTCACAGGGTATCCAAGAGACCCAGTACTTC. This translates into CASSSQGIQETQYF.

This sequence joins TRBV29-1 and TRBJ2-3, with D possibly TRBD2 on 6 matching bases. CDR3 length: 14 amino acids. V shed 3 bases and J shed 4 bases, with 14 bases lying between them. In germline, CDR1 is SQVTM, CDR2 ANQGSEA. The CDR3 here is CSVEEEGRADTQYF. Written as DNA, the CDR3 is TGCAGCGTTGAGGAGGAGGGGAGAGCAGATACGCAGTATTTT.

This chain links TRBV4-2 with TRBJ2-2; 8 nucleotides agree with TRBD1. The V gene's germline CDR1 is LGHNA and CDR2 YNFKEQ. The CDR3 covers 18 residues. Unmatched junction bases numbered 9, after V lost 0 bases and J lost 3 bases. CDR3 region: CASSQDFARTGYTGELFF. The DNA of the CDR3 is TGTGCCAGCAGCCAAGATTTTGCCAGGACAGGGTACACCGGGGAGCTGTTTTTT.

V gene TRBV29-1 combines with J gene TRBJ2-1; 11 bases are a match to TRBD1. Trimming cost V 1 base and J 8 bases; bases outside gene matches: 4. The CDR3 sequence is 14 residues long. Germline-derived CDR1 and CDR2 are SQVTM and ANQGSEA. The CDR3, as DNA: TGCAGCGTTGAAGGGACAGGGGGCCTGGATGAGCAGTTCTTC. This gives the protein CSVEGTGGLDEQFF.

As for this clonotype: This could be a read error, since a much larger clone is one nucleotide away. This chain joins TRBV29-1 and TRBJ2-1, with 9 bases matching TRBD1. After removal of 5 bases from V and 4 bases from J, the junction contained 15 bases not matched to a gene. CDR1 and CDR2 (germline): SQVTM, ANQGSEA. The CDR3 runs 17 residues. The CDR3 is CSVPGSSGQGRYNEQFF. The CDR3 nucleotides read TGCAGCGTTCCTGGCTCCTCGGGACAGGGCAGGTACAATGAGCAGTTCTTC.

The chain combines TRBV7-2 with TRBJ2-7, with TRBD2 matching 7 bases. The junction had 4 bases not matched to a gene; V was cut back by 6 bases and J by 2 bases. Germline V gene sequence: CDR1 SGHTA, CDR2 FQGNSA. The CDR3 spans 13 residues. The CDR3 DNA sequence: TGTGCCAGCAGGTTGGGGGGGACCTACGAGCAGTACTTC. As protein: CASRLGGTYEQYF.

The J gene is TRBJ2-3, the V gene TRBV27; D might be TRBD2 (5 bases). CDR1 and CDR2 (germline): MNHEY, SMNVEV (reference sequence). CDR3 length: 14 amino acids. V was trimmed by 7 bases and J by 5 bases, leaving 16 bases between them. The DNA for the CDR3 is TGTGCCAGCACAGGACTCCCTCGAGGAGATACGCAGTATTTT. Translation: CASTGLPRGDTQYF.

CDR3 sequence (DNA): TGTGCCAGCAGTTTGCCCGGGACTAGCGGGGACGAGCAGTACTTC. This sequence encodes CASSLPGTSGDEQYF. The chain joins TRBV12-3 or TRBV12-4 to TRBJ2-7, with 13 bases aligning to TRBD2. The ends lost 3 bases at V and 5 bases at J; junction bases unmatched: 4. The length of the CDR3 is 15 residues.

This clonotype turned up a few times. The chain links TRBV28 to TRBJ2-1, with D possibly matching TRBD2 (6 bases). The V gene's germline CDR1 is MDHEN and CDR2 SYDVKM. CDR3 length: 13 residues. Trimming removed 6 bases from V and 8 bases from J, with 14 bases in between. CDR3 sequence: CASSTPGGYEQFF. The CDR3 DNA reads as TGTGCCAGCAGCACACCTGGGGGGTATGAGCAGTTCTTC.